Following are 28 T cell receptor beta chains from one sample sequenced in a study of CD8 T cells in ankylosing spondylitis. TCRdb re-called the 5' RACE reads with MiXCR, one entry per CDR3 protein. There are around 340,000 distinct CDR3 sequences in the sample; about 15% occur only once, and 1.1% lies in the top ten. The sequenced sample consisted of blood, either unsorted or a sorted T cell fraction (not recorded which). These receptors were collected from a male donor with ankylosing spondylitis or in good health (not recorded which).

This sequence joins TRBV3-1 and TRBJ1-1; D remains ambiguous. Trimming pared 0 bases from V and 6 bases from J, leaving 2 bases between. The CDR3 runs 11 residues. The germline gives CDR1 LGHDT, CDR2 YNNKEL (reference sequence). The CDR3 sequence: CASSQDSEAFF. CDR3 coding DNA: TGTGCCAGCAGCCAAGACTCTGAAGCTTTCTTT.

The rearrangement uses TRBV3-1 and TRBJ2-1, with D hard to call. Trimming pared 1 base from V and 8 bases from J, leaving 9 bases between. Germline CDR1 reads LGHDT; CDR2 reads YNNKEL (reference sequence). The CDR3 sequence is 13 residues long. CDR3 region: CASSQATFYEQFF. The CDR3, as DNA: TGTGCCAGCAGCCAAGCCACATTCTATGAGCAGTTCTTC.

This rearrangement joins TRBV29-1 to TRBJ1-1; no clear D gene. Between the trimmed V and J ends, which lost 7 bases and 2 bases, there was a span of 17 bases. Germline loops: CDR1 SQVTM, CDR2 ANQGSEA. The CDR3 extends over 14 amino acids. The CDR3 DNA is TGCAGCGCTGCCAGCCGGGCCCTAAACACTGAAGCTTTCTTT. This sequence encodes CSAASRALNTEAFF.

This clonotype has only a few counts. The genes are TRBV11-2 and TRBJ2-2, with a possible D match to TRBD1 (6 bases). CDR3 length: 14 residues. Germline values: CDR1 SGHAT, CDR2 FQNNGV. The V end lost 6 bases, the J end lost 3 bases, and 11 bases lay between the germline ends. CDR3 sequence: CASSRQEDTGELFF. Here the CDR3 DNA reads TGTGCCAGCAGTCGACAGGAGGACACCGGGGAGCTGTTTTTT.

The chain combines TRBV11-1 with TRBJ2-3; 9 bases line up with TRBD2. Trimming removed 8 bases from V and 0 bases from J; junction bases left unmatched: 15. CDR3 length: 18 amino acids. Germline V CDR1 and CDR2: SGHAT, FQDESV (reference sequence). CDR3: CASGIGGRASSSTDTQYF. CDR3 bases: TGTGCCAGCGGCATCGGCGGGAGGGCCAGCTCTAGCACAGATACGCAGTATTTT.

This clonotype showed up just a few times. This chain uses TRBV5-1 with TRBJ2-2, with 8 bases that match TRBD2. V shed 6 bases and J 5 bases; nucleotides not matched to a gene: 6. The CDR3 has 14 residues. Germline V gene lookup returns CDR1 SGHRS and CDR2 YFSETQ. CDR3 DNA sequence: TGCGCCAGCACCCCGGGAGGGGTGACCGGGGAGCTGTTTTTT. Translating it yields CASTPGGVTGELFF. The complete variable domain, with remaining parts taken from reference TRBV5-1 and TRBJ2-2, reads KAGVTQTPRYLIKTRGQQVTLSCSPISGHRSVSWYQQTPGQGLQFLFEYFSETQRNKGNFPGRFSGRQFSNSRSEMNVSTLELGDSALYLCASTPGGVTGELFFGEGSRLTVL.

The table lists this clonotype with a few counts. This chain uses TRBV3-1 with TRBJ2-1; a weak D match, TRBD2 (5 bases). Germline values: CDR1 LGHDT, CDR2 YNNKEL (reference sequence). Trimming took 0 bases from V and 0 from J, leaving 6 bases between them. CDR3 size: 15 residues. This chain's CDR3 is CASSQDTSSYNEQFF. The CDR3 DNA sequence: TGTGCCAGCAGCCAAGACACTAGCTCCTACAATGAGCAGTTCTTC.

Only one count was recorded for this clonotype. V usage is TRBV6-4 and J usage is TRBJ2-2; 8 positions match TRBD2. V lost 5 bases to trimming and J lost 6 bases; unmatched junction nucleotides: 8. Germline CDR1 reads MRHNA; CDR2 reads SNTAGT. The CDR3 loop spans 15 amino acids. CDR3 amino acids: CASSPNGGASGELFF. CDR3 coding DNA: TGTGCCAGCAGTCCGAACGGGGGGGCCTCCGGGGAGCTGTTTTTT.

Regarding this clonotype: A single base separates this from a much larger clone, so it may be a read error. This chain links TRBV20-1 with TRBJ2-3; no firm D call. This CDR3 is built from 13 residues. CDR1 is DFQATT, CDR2 SNEGSKA, per germline (reference sequence). The V end lost 3 bases, the J end lost 2 bases, and 9 bases lay between the germline ends. CDR3 region: CSARVVLTDTQYF. In DNA form, the CDR3 reads TGCAGTGCTAGGGTCGTACTCACAGATACGCAGTATTTT.

The CDR3 reads CASSWPPFYNEQFF. In nucleotides, the CDR3 is TGCGCCAGCAGCTGGCCGCCTTTTTACAATGAGCAGTTCTTC. The chain recombines TRBV5-1 with TRBJ2-1; D not resolved. V was shortened by 3 bases and J by 4 bases, with 11 bases between the two germline ends. The CDR3 is 14 residues long. CDR1 SGHRS and CDR2 YFSETQ come from the germline V gene.

This clonotype was picked up one time. The rearrangement joins TRBV5-4 to TRBJ1-1; weak D call: TRBD1 (6 bases). The germline gives CDR1 SGHNT, CDR2 YYREEE (reference sequence). The CDR3 sequence is 15 residues long. V shed 0 bases and J shed 5 bases, with 14 bases lying between them. CDR3 DNA: TGTGCCAGCAGCTTGGGACAGACAGGATGGACTGAAGCTTTCTTT. Translation gives CASSLGQTGWTEAFF.

The V and J genes are TRBV2 and TRBJ2-5, with 11 bases lining up with TRBD2. The ends lost 10 bases at V and 7 bases at J; junction bases unmatched: 8. This CDR3 is built from 13 residues. Germline V CDR1 and CDR2: SNHLY, FYNNEI. This CDR3 reads CATTSGGPGTQYF. CDR3 coding DNA: TGTGCCACCACTAGCGGGGGCCCAGGGACCCAGTACTTC.

This clonotype was detected a few times. The chain couples TRBV7-2 to TRBJ2-1; 10 positions match TRBD1. The CDR3 length is 16 residues. The germline gives CDR1 SGHTA, CDR2 FQGNSA. Trimming took 5 bases from V and 6 from J; bases not matched to a gene: 10. DNA of the CDR3: TGTGCCAGCAGCCCCGAATCCGGGACAGGGGTCAATGAGCAGTTCTTC. This translates into CASSPESGTGVNEQFF.

V gene TRBV5-1 combines with J gene TRBJ2-7; 16 bases are a match to TRBD2. CDR1 and CDR2 from the germline V gene are SGHRS and YFSETQ. This CDR3 is 15 amino acids long. V shed 4 bases and J 5 bases; nucleotides not matched to a gene: 3. The CDR3 bases are TGCGCCAGCAGCCCGGGGACTAGCGGGGGGGACGAGCAGTACTTC. Translating it yields CASSPGTSGGDEQYF.

The CDR3 region is CASSEYRNSNDGYTF. The DNA of the CDR3 is TGTGCCAGCAGTGAATATAGGAACAGTAATGATGGCTACACCTTC. The gene calls are TRBV25-1 and TRBJ1-2, with D hard to call. Trimming pared 0 bases from V and 6 bases from J, leaving 14 bases between. Germline V gene data show CDR1 as MGHDK and CDR2 as SYGVNS. CDR3 length equals 15 residues.

In its sample, this clonotype was seen a few times. V gene TRBV12-3 or TRBV12-4 combines with J gene TRBJ2-3; perhaps TRBD2 as D (6 bases). The CDR3 consists of 15 residues. Trimming took off 6 bases at V and 2 bases at J, with 15 bases between the two ends. The CDR3 loop is CASSPSRGNTDTQYF. For the CDR3, the DNA is TGTGCCAGCAGCCCATCCCGGGGGAACACAGATACGCAGTATTTT.

Turning to this clonotype: Sequence at one end of the junction differs from germline and may be a read error. J is TRBJ2-2 and V is TRBV7-9; TRBD1 matches 8 bases. This CDR3 is built from 15 residues. CDR1 SEHNR and CDR2 FQNEAQ come from the germline V gene (reference sequence). CDR3 sequence: CASSPWTGSTAELFF. The CDR3 nucleotides read TGTGCCAGCAGCCCTTGGACAGGGTCGACCGCGGAGCTGTTTTTT.

This clonotype was seen at least ten times. The rearrangement joins TRBV5-1 to TRBJ2-2, with 7 bases fitting TRBD1. J lost 5 bases, V lost 4 bases, and 20 bases had no gene match. This CDR3 has 19 amino acids. Germline lookup yields CDR1 SGHRS and CDR2 YFSETQ. In nucleotides, the CDR3 is TGCGCCAGCAGCCGTGGGGACAGTTGGACATCCTCGACTACCGGGGAGCTGTTTTTT. Its translation is CASSRGDSWTSSTTGELFF. The full variable domain, in which reference TRBV5-1 and TRBJ2-2 provide the parts outside the CDR3, is KAGVTQTPRYLIKTRGQQVTLSCSPISGHRSVSWYQQTPGQGLQFLFEYFSETQRNKGNFPGRFSGRQFSNSRSEMNVSTLELGDSALYLCASSRGDSWTSSTTGELFFGEGSRLTVL.

The sample holds many counts of this clonotype. V is TRBV7-2 and J is TRBJ1-2; a possible D gene is TRBD1 (5 bases). This CDR3 has 12 amino acids. V shed 1 base and J shed 7 bases, with 7 bases lying between them. CDR1 SGHTA and CDR2 FQGNSA come from the germline V gene. The CDR3 DNA follows: TGTGCCAGCAGCTTAGAAAGGGGTGGCTACACCTTC. It codes for CASSLERGGYTF.

A few counts support this clonotype. V and J are TRBV9 and TRBJ2-5, with D hard to call. Trimming cost V 4 bases and J 5 bases, with 15 bases left between them. Looked up from germline, CDR1 is SGDLS and CDR2 is YYNGEE. The CDR3 covers 14 residues. The CDR3 DNA is TGTGCCAGCAGCTCCCGGACCTTAGGGGAGACCCAGTACTTC. It yields the protein CASSSRTLGETQYF.

Only a few counts were recorded for this clonotype. The genes are TRBV5-1 and TRBJ2-3, with D tentatively TRBD2 (5 bases). CDR3 length: 15 amino acids. V lost 7 bases and J 2 bases, leaving 17 bases between the germline ends. Germline lookup yields CDR1 SGHRS and CDR2 YFSETQ. CDR3 sequence: CASASSGAATDTQYF. CDR3 DNA sequence: TGCGCCAGCGCCTCCAGCGGAGCCGCCACAGATACGCAGTATTTT.

The chain joins TRBV7-2 to TRBJ2-3; D is perhaps TRBD2 (6 bases). CDR1 is SGHTA and CDR2 is FQGNSA in the germline V gene. CDR3 length: 14 amino acids. The V gene lost 3 bases and the J gene lost 2 bases, with 9 bases spanning the gap. CDR3 loop: CASSLIADTDTQYF. The CDR3 DNA is TGTGCCAGCAGCTTGATAGCGGACACAGATACGCAGTATTTT.

V gene TRBV12-3 or TRBV12-4 combines with J gene TRBJ2-7; 8 bases are a match to TRBD1. CDR3 length equals 15 residues. Germline trimming cut 5 bases from V and 2 bases from J; bases unmatched to any gene: 8. The CDR3 spells CASSPDGQGPYEQYF. For the CDR3, the DNA is TGTGCCAGCAGTCCAGACGGACAGGGTCCCTACGAGCAGTACTTC.

This clonotype came up many times. J is TRBJ1-1 and V is TRBV5-1; D gene uncertain. The CDR3 has 11 residues. Germline V gene data show CDR1 as SGHRS and CDR2 as YFSETQ. The V end was cut by 5 bases, the J end by 7 bases, with 9 bases between. CDR3 residues: CASSRADEAFF. DNA for the CDR3: TGCGCCAGCAGTAGAGCGGATGAAGCTTTCTTT.

This clonotype was recorded a few times. The V gene is TRBV7-9, the J gene TRBJ2-3; D gene unclear. This CDR3 has 13 residues. Trimming stripped 1 base from V and 4 bases from J, with 6 bases between. The V gene's germline CDR1 is SEHNR and CDR2 FQNEAQ (reference sequence). The CDR3 loop is CASSLGYADTQYF. The DNA for the CDR3 is TGTGCCAGCAGCTTAGGATACGCAGATACGCAGTATTTT. Variable domain in full (rest from reference TRBV7-9 and TRBJ2-3): DTGVSQNPRHKITKRGQNVTFRCDPISEHNRLYWYRQTLGQGPEFLTYFQNEAQLEKSRLLSDRFSAERPKGSFSTLEIQRTEQGDSAMYLCASSLGYADTQYFGPGTRLTVL.

The sample holds a few counts of this clonotype. The chain uses TRBV5-1 and TRBJ2-2; perhaps TRBD1 as D (6 bases). Trimming stripped 0 bases from V and 5 bases from J, with 14 bases between. The CDR3 is 16 residues long. Germline V gives CDR1 SGHRS, CDR2 YFSETQ. The CDR3 sequence is CASSLEAGAGTGELFF. The CDR3 region has the DNA TGCGCCAGCAGCTTGGAGGCAGGGGCAGGGACCGGGGAGCTGTTTTTT. The variable domain in full, with the rest retrieved from reference TRBV5-1 and TRBJ2-2, is KAGVTQTPRYLIKTRGQQVTLSCSPISGHRSVSWYQQTPGQGLQFLFEYFSETQRNKGNFPGRFSGRQFSNSRSEMNVSTLELGDSALYLCASSLEAGAGTGELFFGEGSRLTVL.

This clonotype turned up a few times. The genes are TRBV4-1 and TRBJ1-4; D is unclear. V gave up 0 bases and J gave up 13 bases, with 12 bases separating them. The germline CDR1 and CDR2 sequences are MGHRA and YSYEKL. The CDR3 contains 13 residues. The CDR3 loop reads CASSQDRLGGLFF. The CDR3 nucleotides read TGCGCCAGCAGCCAAGACAGGTTGGGAGGACTGTTTTTT.

This clonotype was seen at least ten times. This chain links TRBV20-1 with TRBJ2-4, with D perhaps TRBD2 (5 bases). Germline CDR1 reads DFQATT; CDR2 reads SNEGSKA (reference sequence). The V gene lost 1 base and the J gene lost 6 bases, with 10 bases spanning the gap. The CDR3 is 13 residues long. Here the CDR3 DNA reads TGCAGTGCTAGAGCGGTTGGGAGAAACATTCAGTACTTC. The encoded protein is CSARAVGRNIQYF.